The text below deals with one TCR beta chain. The CDR3 extends over 15 amino acids. The germline V and J ends were trimmed by 3 bases and 0 bases, with 11 bases remaining between them. Germline values: CDR1 SGHDN, CDR2 FVKESK. This record belongs to a study of blood T cell repertoires in COVID-19. Background on the study: Specimens from acute and convalescent COVID-19 originated in the United States, Italy and Spain. PBMCs, B-cell-depleted T cells, or T cells provided the cDNA or gDNA that made up the material.

Method: immunoSEQ multiplex PCR; TCRdb's copy keeps in-frame clones and lacks some. The sample contains some 87,000 clones, more than 80% of which appear only once. The clonotype was recovered from a human donor in a cohort sampled during active COVID-19. J is TRBJ1-2 and V is TRBV14; no definite D call. The material sequenced was peripheral blood. Here the CDR3 reads CASSQGREANYGYTF. CDR3 nucleotide sequence: TGTGCCAGCAGCCAGGGGAGAGAAGCTAACTATGGCTACACCTTC.